Below, 21 T cell receptor beta chains from the same sample are listed, as sequenced in a study of sequential checkpoint blockade in melanoma. As for treatment: randomized to nivolumab then ipilimumab (arm A) or the reverse (arm B). Repertoires were generated with immunoSEQ multiplex PCR, while TCRdb's copy carries only in-frame clones and drops some. The sample has several thousand clones; roughly 21% are singletons. The sample was tumor tissue (inferred from file names), taken from a patient given nivolumab and ipilimumab in sequence. These receptors came from a human patient with melanoma. Some clones in this sample may be carry-over from other donors' samples.

V gene TRBV19 combines with J gene TRBJ1-5; weak D call: TRBD1 (5 bases). Germline values: CDR1 LNHDA, CDR2 SQIVND (reference sequence). The CDR3 length is 14 residues. V lost 6 bases to trimming and J lost 6 bases, with 15 bases between them. The CDR3 DNA is TGTGCCAGTAGCCTTTGGGGGATTCCTCAGCCCCAGCATTTT. This gives the protein CASSLWGIPQPQHF.

The chain links TRBV11-3 to TRBJ1-6; 11 nucleotides align to TRBD1. The CDR3 extends over 16 amino acids. The V and J ends lost 5 bases and 7 bases, in that order; junction bases with no gene match: 7. Per the germline V gene, CDR1 is SGHNT and CDR2 is YENEEA. The DNA of the CDR3 is TGTGCCAGCAGCCATGGGGACAGGGGGAGAAATTCACCCCTCCACTTT. It yields the protein CASSHGDRGRNSPLHF.

The chain joins TRBV11-3 to TRBJ1-6, with 7 positions matching TRBD1. The CDR3 sequence is 15 residues long. The ends lost 5 bases at V and 3 bases at J; junction bases unmatched: 4. Germline values: CDR1 SGHNT, CDR2 YENEEA. CDR3 region: CASSTDRNYNSPLHF. Written as DNA, the CDR3 is TGTGCCAGCAGCACGGACAGGAACTATAATTCACCCCTCCACTTT.

The chain joins TRBV12-5 to TRBJ1-5, with TRBD1 matching 7 bases. There are 11 residues in the CDR3. The germline gives CDR1 LGHNT, CDR2 FRNRAP. CDR3 in amino acids: CATGEGWPQHF. The CDR3, as DNA: TGTGCCACAGGGGAAGGTTGGCCCCAGCATTTT. The variable domain in full, completed from reference TRBV12-5 and TRBJ1-5, reads DARVTQTPRHKVTEMGQEVTMRCQPILGHNTVFWYRQTMMQGLELLAYFRNRAPLDDSGMPKDRFSAEMPDATLATLKIQPSEPRDSAVYFCATGEGWPQHFGDGTRLSIL.

This chain links TRBV7-1 with TRBJ2-7; D might be TRBD1 (6 bases). TRBV7-1 carries the ORF label, with uncertain function. The CDR3 loop spans 13 amino acids. V was cut by 5 bases and J by 6 bases, with 14 bases left in between. For the CDR3, the DNA is TGTGCCAGCAGCCGACAGGTCGGTCCCGAGCAGTACTTC. It codes for CASSRQVGPEQYF.

CDR3 region: CASSLGQGFDEQFF. The CDR3 nucleotides read TGCGCCAGCAGCTTAGGACAGGGGTTCGATGAGCAGTTCTTC. V is TRBV5-1 and J is TRBJ2-1; 9 nucleotides match TRBD1. The V and J ends lost 2 bases and 8 bases, in that order; junction bases with no gene match: 5. Germline V gene sequence: CDR1 SGHRS, CDR2 YFSETQ. The CDR3 is made up of 14 amino acids.

The chain employs TRBV5-1 and TRBJ1-1; tentatively, D is TRBD1 (5 bases). The CDR3 totals 14 residues. V was cut by 0 bases and J by 4 bases, with 10 bases left in between. Per germline, CDR1 SGHRS and CDR2 YFSETQ. The CDR3 protein is CASSLASGGTEAFF. The CDR3 DNA is TGCGCCAGCAGCTTGGCTTCTGGGGGCACTGAAGCTTTCTTT. Together with reference TRBV5-1 and TRBJ1-1, the CDR3 gives the full variable domain: KAGVTQTPRYLIKTRGQQVTLSCSPISGHRSVSWYQQTPGQGLQFLFEYFSETQRNKGNFPGRFSGRQFSNSRSEMNVSTLELGDSALYLCASSLASGGTEAFFGQGTRLTVV.

The chain has TRBV10-2 and TRBJ2-3; D ambiguous. Trimming shortened V by 4 bases and J by 1 base, and 6 bases separated the two germline ends. The germline V gene has CDR1 WSHSY and CDR2 SAAADI. This CDR3 is built from 13 residues. As DNA, the CDR3 is TGCGCCAGCAGTGTAAGTGGCACAGATACGCAGTATTTT. It translates to CASSVSGTDTQYF.

This clone came up a few times. CDR3 in DNA: TGTGCCAGCAGCGTAGAGGGTTTCTCCTTCGCCTCCTCTGGAAACACCATATATTTT. Protein sequence: CASSVEGFSFASSGNTIYF. The rearrangement joins TRBV9 to TRBJ1-3; D call uncertain. The germline gives CDR1 SGDLS, CDR2 YYNGEE. CDR3 length: 19 residues. V lost 0 bases and J lost 0, with 19 bases in between. The variable domain in full, completed from reference TRBV9 and TRBJ1-3, reads DSGVTQTPKHLITATGQRVTLRCSPRSGDLSVYWYQQSLDQGLQFLIQYYNGEERAKGNILERFSAQQFPDLHSELNLSSLELGDSALYFCASSVEGFSFASSGNTIYFGEGSWLTVV.

The chain is built from TRBV19 and TRBJ1-2; TRBD1 matches 9 bases. This CDR3 contains 15 residues. The V and J ends lost 8 bases and 2 bases, in that order; junction bases with no gene match: 9. Germline CDR1 LNHDA, CDR2 SQIVND (reference sequence). DNA for the CDR3: TGTGCCAGTTCCCCTCGGACAGGGGCCAACTATGGCTACACCTTC. This gives the protein CASSPRTGANYGYTF.

This clone was counted at least ten times. The J gene is TRBJ1-2, the V gene TRBV11-3; maybe TRBD1 (6 bases). Trimming took 4 bases from V and 4 from J, leaving 13 bases between them. CDR1 and CDR2 (germline): SGHNT, YENEEA. This CDR3 spans 14 amino acids. The CDR3 coding sequence is TGTGCCAGCAGCTCCCAGACAGGAGCCTATGGCTACACCTTC. This gives the protein CASSSQTGAYGYTF.

This clone counts as medium-sized. The chain links TRBV6-8 to TRBJ2-3; 16 bases are shared with TRBD2. The CDR3 sequence is 20 residues long. The germline CDR1 and CDR2 sequences are MNHGY and SAAAGT. The V and J ends lost 5 bases and 1 base, in that order; junction bases with no gene match: 12. The chain's CDR3 is CASSTGLAGGPVFGTDTQYF. As DNA, the CDR3 is TGTGCCAGCAGTACGGGACTAGCGGGGGGGCCGGTCTTCGGCACAGATACGCAGTATTTT.

J is TRBJ1-1 and V is TRBV6-8; the match to TRBD1 covers 8 bases. The CDR3 is 14 amino acids. Trimming removed 7 bases from V and 3 bases from J; junction bases left unmatched: 7. CDR1 is MNHGY, CDR2 SAAAGT, per germline. The CDR3 coding sequence is TGTGCCAGCATTCGGACAGGGTGGGACACTGAAGCTTTCTTT. Translating gives CASIRTGWDTEAFF.

In its sample, this clone was seen a few times. This chain connects TRBV6-8 to TRBJ1-3; D call uncertain. The CDR3 covers 16 residues. Trimming shortened V by 6 bases and J by 0 bases, and 15 bases separated the two germline ends. Germline CDR1 reads MNHGY; CDR2 reads SAAAGT. The CDR3 loop reads CASSPRAPSSGNTIYF. CDR3 bases: TGTGCCAGCAGCCCAAGAGCGCCGAGCTCTGGAAACACCATATATTTT.

This clone was counted at least ten times. CDR3 protein: CASSFDRGRNTEAFF. The CDR3 DNA reads as TGTGCCAGCAGCTTTGACAGGGGCCGGAACACTGAAGCTTTCTTT. This chain connects TRBV11-3 to TRBJ1-1; 8 bases are a match to TRBD1. The CDR3 contains 15 residues. The germline V gene encodes CDR1 SGHNT and CDR2 YENEEA. J gave up 1 base and V 3 bases, and 4 bases lay outside the gene matches.

This clone came up a few times. The chain joins TRBV25-1 to TRBJ2-3, with TRBD2 as a possible D gene (6 bases). The CDR3 runs 16 residues. Germline CDR1 reads MGHDK; CDR2 reads SYGVNS. V was shortened by 2 bases and J by 0 bases, with 12 bases between the two germline ends. As DNA, the CDR3 is TGTGCCAGCAGTGAAAAGGAGGGACCTAGCACAGATACGCAGTATTTT. Its protein is CASSEKEGPSTDTQYF.

Relative to its sample, this clone is medium-sized. The rearrangement links TRBV6-4 to TRBJ2-2; D remains unclear. CDR1 MRHNA and CDR2 SNTAGT come from the germline V gene. This CDR3 is 11 amino acids long. The germline V and J ends were trimmed by 5 bases and 6 bases, with 4 bases remaining between them. CDR3 amino acids: CASSLAGELFF. The CDR3 DNA sequence: TGTGCCAGCAGTTTAGCCGGGGAGCTGTTTTTT.

This clone appeared many times. The gene calls are TRBV11-3 and TRBJ2-1; TRBD1 might be the D (6 bases). Trimming shortened V by 4 bases and J by 7 bases, and 14 bases separated the two germline ends. Germline V gene data show CDR1 as SGHNT and CDR2 as YENEEA. The length of the CDR3 is 14 residues. Written as DNA, the CDR3 is TGTGCCAGCAGCTCCCGTACAGGGAAGAATGAGCAGTTCTTC. This sequence encodes CASSSRTGKNEQFF.

The chain links TRBV19 to TRBJ1-4; D is uncertain. The CDR3 length is 11 residues. The V gene lost 3 bases and the J gene lost 7 bases, with 3 bases spanning the gap. Germline CDR1 LNHDA, CDR2 SQIVND (reference sequence). CDR3 sequence: CASSMSEKLFF. CDR3 bases: TGTGCCAGTAGTATGTCTGAAAAACTGTTTTTT.

This clone was recorded a few times. The J gene is TRBJ2-5, the V gene TRBV28; D not resolved. Trimming cost V 7 bases and J 4 bases, with 10 bases left between them. Germline-derived CDR1 and CDR2 are MDHEN and SYDVKM. This CDR3 is 12 amino acids long. CDR3 amino acids: CASNPRGETQYF. The CDR3 nucleotides are TGTGCCAGCAATCCCAGAGGAGAGACCCAGTACTTC.

This clone was seen a handful of times. The CDR3 DNA reads TGTGCCAGCAACACGGGCCCCCACCTCTATGGCTACACCTTC. Translation: CASNTGPHLYGYTF. The chain joins TRBV12-5 to TRBJ1-2; no firm D call. The CDR3 is 14 amino acids. The V gene's germline CDR1 is LGHNT and CDR2 FRNRAP. Using reference TRBV12-5 and TRBJ1-2 for the parts outside the CDR3, the full variable domain is DARVTQTPRHKVTEMGQEVTMRCQPILGHNTVFWYRQTMMQGLELLAYFRNRAPLDDSGMPKDRFSAEMPDATLATLKIQPSEPRDSAVYFCASNTGPHLYGYTFGSGTRLTVV.